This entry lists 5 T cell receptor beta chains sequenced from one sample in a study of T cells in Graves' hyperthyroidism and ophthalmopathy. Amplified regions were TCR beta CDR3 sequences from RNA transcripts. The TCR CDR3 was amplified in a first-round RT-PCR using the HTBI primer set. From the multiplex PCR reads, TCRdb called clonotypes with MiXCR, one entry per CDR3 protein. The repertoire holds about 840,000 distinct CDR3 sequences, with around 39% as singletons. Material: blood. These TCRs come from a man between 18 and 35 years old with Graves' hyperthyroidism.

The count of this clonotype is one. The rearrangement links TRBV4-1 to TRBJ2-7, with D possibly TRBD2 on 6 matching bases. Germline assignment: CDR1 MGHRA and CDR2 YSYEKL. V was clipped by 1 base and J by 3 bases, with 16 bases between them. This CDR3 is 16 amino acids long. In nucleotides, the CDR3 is TGCGCCAGCAGCCAAGTTTTCGGGGACTTGATCTACGAGCAGTACTTC. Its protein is CASSQVFGDLIYEQYF.

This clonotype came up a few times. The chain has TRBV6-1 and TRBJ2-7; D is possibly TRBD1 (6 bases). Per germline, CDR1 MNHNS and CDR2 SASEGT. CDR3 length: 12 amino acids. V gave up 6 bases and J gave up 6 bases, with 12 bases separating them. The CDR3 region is CASSALGGEQYF. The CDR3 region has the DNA TGTGCCAGCAGCGCTCTAGGGGGCGAGCAGTACTTC.

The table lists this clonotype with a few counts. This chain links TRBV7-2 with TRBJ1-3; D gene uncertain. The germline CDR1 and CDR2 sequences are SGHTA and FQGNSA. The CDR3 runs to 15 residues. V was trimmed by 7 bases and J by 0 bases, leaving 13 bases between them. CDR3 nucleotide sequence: TGTGCCAGCACCTCTCAGGCTTTCTCTGGAAACACCATATATTTT. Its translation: CASTSQAFSGNTIYF.

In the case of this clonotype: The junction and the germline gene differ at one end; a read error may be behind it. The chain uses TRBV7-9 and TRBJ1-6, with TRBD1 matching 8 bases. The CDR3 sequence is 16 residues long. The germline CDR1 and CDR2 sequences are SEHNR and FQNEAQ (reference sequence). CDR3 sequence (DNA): TGCGCCAGCAGCCAACAACCGGGACAGGCGGGAACACCCCTCCACTTT. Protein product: CASSQQPGQAGTPLHF.

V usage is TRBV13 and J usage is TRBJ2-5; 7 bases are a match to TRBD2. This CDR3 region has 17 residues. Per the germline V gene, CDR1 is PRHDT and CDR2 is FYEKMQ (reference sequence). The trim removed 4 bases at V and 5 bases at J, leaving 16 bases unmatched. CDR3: CASSSRDYGPRWETQYF. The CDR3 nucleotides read TGTGCCAGCAGCTCCCGGGACTACGGCCCAAGGTGGGAGACCCAGTACTTC.